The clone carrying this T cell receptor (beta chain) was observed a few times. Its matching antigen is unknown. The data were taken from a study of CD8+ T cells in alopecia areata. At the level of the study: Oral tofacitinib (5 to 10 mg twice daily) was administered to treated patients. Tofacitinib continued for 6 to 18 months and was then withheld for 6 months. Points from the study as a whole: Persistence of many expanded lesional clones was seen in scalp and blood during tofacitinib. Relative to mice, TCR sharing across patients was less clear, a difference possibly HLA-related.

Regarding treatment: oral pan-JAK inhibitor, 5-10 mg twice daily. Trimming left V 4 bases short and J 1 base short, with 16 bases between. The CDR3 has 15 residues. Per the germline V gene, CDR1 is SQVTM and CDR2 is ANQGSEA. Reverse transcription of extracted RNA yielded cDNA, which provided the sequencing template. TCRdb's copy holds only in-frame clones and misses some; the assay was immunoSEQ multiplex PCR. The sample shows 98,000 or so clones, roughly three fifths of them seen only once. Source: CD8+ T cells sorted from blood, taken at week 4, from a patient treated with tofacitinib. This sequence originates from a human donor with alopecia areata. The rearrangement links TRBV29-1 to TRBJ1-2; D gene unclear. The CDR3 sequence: CSVVVGSSINYGYTF. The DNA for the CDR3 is TGCAGCGTTGTGGTCGGGTCGTCGATTAACTATGGCTACACCTTC.